What follows are 24 T cell receptor beta chains derived from one specimen sequenced in a study of blood T cell repertoires in COVID-19. Sequencing used immunoSEQ multiplex PCR; TCRdb keeps in-frame clones, though not all of them. The table shows about 480,000 clones, with approximately 88% occurring only once. The sample comprised PBMCs or T cells enriched from blood (not recorded which). These receptors were taken from a woman aged 40 to 50 who had recovered from COVID-19.

This clone has only a few counts. The V and J genes are TRBV7-2 and TRBJ2-3, with D possibly being TRBD2 (6 bases). The CDR3 consists of 15 residues. The ends were cut back, 5 bases at V and 4 bases at J, with 16 bases in the middle. The V gene's germline CDR1 is SGHTA and CDR2 FQGNSA. The CDR3 DNA sequence: TGTGCCAGCAGCCCCTTCGGGGGATCCCCAGATACGCAGTATTTT. Encoded protein: CASSPFGGSPDTQYF.

V usage is TRBV11-2 and J usage is TRBJ2-5; no firm D call. From germline, CDR1 is SGHAT and CDR2 FQNNGV. CDR3 size: 15 residues. The V end was cut by 1 base, the J end by 5 bases, with 14 bases between. CDR3 nucleotides: TGTGCCAGCAGCTTAGTTGCAAGTTCGCGGGAGACCCAGTACTTC. Translating it yields CASSLVASSRETQYF.

The chain is built from TRBV7-9 and TRBJ1-4; D is ambiguous. Trimming stripped 0 bases from V and 8 bases from J, with 19 bases between. This CDR3 is 17 amino acids long. Germline lookup yields CDR1 SEHNR and CDR2 FQNEAQ (reference sequence). The CDR3 here is CASSLAHGVPLSEKLFF. The CDR3 bases are TGTGCCAGCAGCTTAGCTCATGGAGTTCCTTTATCCGAAAAACTGTTTTTT.

V gene TRBV20-1 combines with J gene TRBJ2-3; 7 nucleotides match TRBD2. CDR1 DFQATT and CDR2 SNEGSKA come from the germline V gene (reference sequence). J gave up 5 bases and V 3 bases, and 14 bases lay outside the gene matches. The CDR3 runs 16 residues. Here the CDR3 DNA reads TGCAGTGCTAGTAAGAGTTCGCCGGCGGGGGAAGATACGCAGTATTTT. Residues: CSASKSSPAGEDTQYF.

This chain joins TRBV6-6 and TRBJ2-3; maybe TRBD2 (6 bases). V was pared by 6 bases and J by 2 bases, with 12 bases between. Germline-derived CDR1 and CDR2 are MNHNY and SVGAGI (reference sequence). CDR3 length: 14 amino acids. The CDR3 loop is CASRQAGDTDTQYF. CDR3 coding DNA: TGTGCCAGCAGACAAGCGGGTGACACAGATACGCAGTATTTT.

This chain uses TRBV12-3 or TRBV12-4 with TRBJ2-2, with TRBD2 matching 8 bases. The ends lost 7 bases at V and 7 bases at J; junction bases unmatched: 5. The CDR3 is made up of 13 amino acids. This chain's CDR3 is CASTLGGGGELFF. The DNA for the CDR3 is TGTGCCAGCACCCTCGGGGGGGGCGGGGAGCTGTTTTTT.

This chain links TRBV18 with TRBJ2-4; D is possibly TRBD1 (5 bases). The CDR3 covers 15 residues. The germline V gene encodes CDR1 KGHSH and CDR2 LQKENI. Trimming removed 0 bases at V and 7 bases at J, with 13 bases between. The CDR3 DNA sequence: TGTGCCAGCTCACCACCGAAAGGGGCCGAGAACATTCAGTACTTC. Encoded protein: CASSPPKGAENIQYF.

This clone showed up just once. Written as DNA, the CDR3 is TGCGCCAGCAGCCAAGATCGGGAGGGGTATGAAGCTTTCTTT. Protein sequence: CASSQDREGYEAFF. The genes are TRBV4-3 and TRBJ1-1; a possible D gene is TRBD1 (5 bases). Germline CDR1 LGHNA, CDR2 YSLEER. This CDR3 spans 14 amino acids. The V end was cut by 0 bases, the J end by 7 bases, with 12 bases between.

The chain has TRBV5-4 and TRBJ1-2; D gene unclear. CDR3 length: 14 amino acids. Germline-derived CDR1 and CDR2 are SGHNT and YYREEE (reference sequence). Between the trimmed V and J ends, which lost 0 bases and 8 bases, there was a span of 14 bases. This chain's CDR3 is CASSLVAGTLGYTF. The CDR3 nucleotides read TGTGCCAGCAGCTTGGTTGCAGGAACCTTGGGCTACACCTTC.

The chain is built from TRBV12-3 or TRBV12-4 and TRBJ1-1; 8 bases agree with TRBD1. V gave up 6 bases and J gave up 1 base; unmatched junction bases: 1. The CDR3 is 13 residues long. The CDR3 loop reads CASRQGGNTEAFF. CDR3 coding DNA: TGTGCCAGCAGACAGGGGGGGAACACTGAAGCTTTCTTT.

The chain recombines TRBV6-5 with TRBJ1-2; perhaps TRBD1 as D (5 bases). CDR1 and CDR2 from the germline V gene are MNHEY and SVGAGI. The CDR3 is 14 residues long. Trimming cost V 5 bases and J 1 base, with 11 bases left between them. The CDR3 loop reads CASSTDTFNYGYTF. DNA for the CDR3: TGTGCCAGCAGTACGGACACTTTTAACTATGGCTACACCTTC.

The rearrangement uses TRBV18 and TRBJ1-2, with D tentatively TRBD1 (5 bases). Germline CDR1 and CDR2: KGHSH and LQKENI. The CDR3 is 11 residues long. V was trimmed by 5 bases and J by 6 bases, leaving 7 bases between them. The CDR3 here is CASSTGDGYTF. In nucleotides, the CDR3 is TGTGCCAGCTCAACAGGAGATGGCTACACCTTC.

Note on this clone: The sample carries other DNA sequences with the same CDR3. This rearrangement joins TRBV5-1 to TRBJ1-3, with unresolved D. The CDR3 loop spans 14 amino acids. Trimming removed 0 bases at V and 0 bases at J, with 4 bases between. Germline-derived CDR1 and CDR2 are SGHRS and YFSETQ. CDR3 sequence (DNA): TGCGCCAGCAGCTTGGGCAGCTCTGGAAACACCATATATTTT. Translating gives CASSLGSSGNTIYF.

This rearrangement joins TRBV3-1 (or the pseudogene TRBV3-2) to TRBJ1-1; a possible D gene is TRBD1 (6 bases). Germline values: CDR1 LGHDT, CDR2 YNNKEL (reference sequence). V was pared by 4 bases and J by 3 bases, with 24 bases between. The CDR3 runs 18 residues. The CDR3 loop is CASSLGFRGGAYHTEAFF. CDR3 DNA sequence: TGTGCCAGCAGCCTCGGCTTTCGGGGGGGGGCTTATCACACTGAAGCTTTCTTT.

The chain has TRBV6-5 and TRBJ1-2; no reliable D call. CDR3 size: 13 residues. Germline V gene lookup returns CDR1 MNHEY and CDR2 SVGAGI. The V end was cut by 5 bases, the J end by 2 bases, with 9 bases between. This CDR3 is CASSRSENYGYTF. The CDR3 coding sequence is TGTGCCAGCAGTCGTAGTGAGAACTATGGCTACACCTTC.

This clone was observed a single time. The genes are TRBV4-1 and TRBJ1-5; 9 bases line up with TRBD1. The CDR3 has 14 residues. The trim removed 4 bases at V and 5 bases at J, leaving 3 bases unmatched. From germline, CDR1 is MGHRA and CDR2 YSYEKL. In DNA form, the CDR3 reads TGCGCCAGCAGCCTCTGGACAGGGGATCAGCCCCAGCATTTT. It encodes CASSLWTGDQPQHF.

The chain recombines TRBV6-2 or TRBV6-3 with TRBJ2-3; 7 positions match TRBD2. The germline CDR1 and CDR2 sequences are MNHEY and SVGEGT. The CDR3 runs to 15 residues. V trimming: 6 bases; J trimming: 2 bases; junction bases outside the gene matches: 8. In nucleotides, the CDR3 is TGTGCCAGCAGGCCTAGCGGCAAGTTCACAGATACGCAGTATTTT. It encodes CASRPSGKFTDTQYF.

The gene calls are TRBV7-9 and TRBJ1-3; D unclear. Deletions cut 5 bases from V and 7 bases from J, with 12 bases between. Germline CDR1 is SEHNR and CDR2 is FQNEAQ (reference sequence). This CDR3 region has 13 residues. The CDR3 loop is CASSLSGSNTIYF. In DNA form, the CDR3 reads TGTGCCAGCAGCCTGTCGGGTAGCAACACCATATATTTT.

The chain carries TRBV12-3 or TRBV12-4 and TRBJ1-2; D gene uncertain. The CDR3 totals 13 residues. V dropped 4 bases and J dropped 4 bases, with 10 bases sitting between them. CDR3 in DNA: TGTGCCAGCAGTTCTGGAGGAACCTATGGCTACACCTTC. Encoded protein: CASSSGGTYGYTF.

This clone has just one count. The gene calls are TRBV7-2 and TRBJ1-5; D uncertain. V was cut by 2 bases and J by 6 bases, with 8 bases left in between. In germline, CDR1 is SGHTA, CDR2 FQGNSA. This CDR3 has 13 residues. CDR3: CASSLFGVQPQHF. Written as DNA, the CDR3 is TGTGCCAGCAGCTTATTCGGGGTTCAGCCCCAGCATTTT. Complete variable domain (other parts from reference TRBV7-2 and TRBJ1-5): GAGVSQSPSNKVTEKGKDVELRCDPISGHTALYWYRQSLGQGLEFLIYFQGNSAPDKSGLPSDRFSAERTGGSVSTLTIQRTQQEDSAVYLCASSLFGVQPQHFGDGTRLSIL.

This chain joins TRBV11-3 and TRBJ2-5; D gene unclear. The CDR3 consists of 13 residues. Germline loops: CDR1 SGHNT, CDR2 YENEEA. Trimming removed 9 bases from V and 4 bases from J, with 15 bases in between. CDR3 in DNA: TGTGCCAGTTCCCTGAGTGCTTCAGAGACCCAGTACTTC. The encoded protein is CASSLSASETQYF.

V gene TRBV6-5 combines with J gene TRBJ2-7, with 8 nucleotides matching TRBD1. This CDR3 is 15 amino acids long. From germline, CDR1 is MNHEY and CDR2 SVGAGI. The trim removed 0 bases at V and 8 bases at J, leaving 9 bases unmatched. The CDR3 sequence is CASSYSMSDRAKQYF. CDR3 sequence (DNA): TGTGCCAGCAGTTACTCGATGTCGGACAGGGCCAAGCAGTACTTC.

On this clone: The same CDR3 is also encoded by other DNA sequences in this sample. The CDR3 spells CASGLQNTEAFF. CDR3 nucleotide sequence: TGTGCTAGTGGTTTGCAGAACACTGAAGCTTTCTTT. V gene TRBV12-5 combines with J gene TRBJ1-1; D unclear. V was trimmed by 2 bases and J by 1 base, leaving 2 bases between them. There are 12 residues in the CDR3. From germline, CDR1 is LGHNT and CDR2 FRNRAP.

The gene calls are TRBV19 and TRBJ1-2, with 8 bases aligning to TRBD1. Per germline, CDR1 LNHDA and CDR2 SQIVND (reference sequence). With 8 bases clipped from V and 0 bases from J, the junction kept 2 bases outside the gene matches. The length of the CDR3 is 13 residues. CDR3 nucleotide sequence: TGTGCCAGTCGGACAGGGTCTAACTATGGCTACACCTTC. Translated: CASRTGSNYGYTF.